This entry is about one T cell receptor beta chain. This record belongs to a study of T cells after somatic rescue of genetic block. The data were produced by immunoSEQ multiplex PCR, yet TCRdb's version contains in-frame clones alone and is incomplete. Here the sample spans around 70,000 clones, less than 95% being singletons. The CDR3 is 14 amino acids. CDR1 is MNHEY, CDR2 SVGAGI, per germline. Trimming shortened V by 2 bases and J by 10 bases, and 12 bases separated the two germline ends. The specimen sequenced was peripheral blood mononuclear cells (PBMCs). V usage is TRBV6-5 and J usage is TRBJ1-6, with D perhaps matching TRBD1 (6 bases). The receptor comes from a man aged 35 to 55. CDR3 coding DNA: TGTGCCAGCAGTTACGGGGGGCTGCGATCACCCCTCCACTTT. It encodes CASSYGGLRSPLHF.